These T cell receptor beta chains were read from a single sample in a study of T-cell reconstitution after alpha-beta-depleted transplantation in children. One entry per CDR3 protein, called by TCRdb with MiXCR from the PCR reads. The profile shows approximately 150,000 distinct CDR3 sequences, more than 8% of them singletons. The sequenced sample was PBMCs, mostly from graft donor cells, obtained 180 days after TCRalphabeta/CD19-depleted stem cell transplant. The receptors shown here come from a female patient aged 2-10 years who had a stem cell transplant for congenital amegakaryocytic thrombocytopenia, so the T cells may come from the graft donor. The CDR3 runs from the conserved cysteine through the conserved F or W. A D gene is named only where the DNA matches it firmly. The size of a clone is reported for some rows only, either as once, few or many, or as a class for expanded clones.

J gene	clone size	V gene	CDR3 length	D gene	CDR3 DNA	CDR3 protein
TRBJ1-1	NA	TRBV19	14	NA	TGTGCCAGTAGCCGGGACCTGATGAACACTGAAGCTTTCTTT	CASSRDLMNTEAFF
TRBJ2-2	NA	TRBV29-1	14	NA	TGCAGCGTTACGTGGGAGTTGTACACCGGGGAGCTGTTTTTT	CSVTWELYTGELFF
TRBJ2-6	many	TRBV10-2	13	NA	TGCGCCAGCCTCCCCGCTGGGGCCAACGTCCTGACTTTC	CASLPAGANVLTF
TRBJ1-2	many	TRBV12-3/TRBV12-4	12	NA	TGTGCCAGCAGTGCTGACGTCAATGGCTACACCTTC	CASSADVNGYTF
TRBJ2-3	few	TRBV11-2	15	TRBD2	TGTGCCAGCAGCCAACTAGCGGGGGCCACAGATACGCAGTATTTT	CASSQLAGATDTQYF
TRBJ1-2	NA	TRBV24-1	15	TRBD1	TGTGCCACCAGTGATGCAGGGGGGTCGCGGGATGGCTACACCTTC	CATSDAGGSRDGYTF
TRBJ2-1	few	TRBV20-1	14	NA	TGCAGTGCCAGAACAGGGAAGGGGATTCATGAGCAGTTCTTC	CSARTGKGIHEQFF
TRBJ1-4	many	TRBV28	14	TRBD1	TGTGCCAGCAGAACAGGGGGCTTTAATGAAAAACTGTTTTTT	CASRTGGFNEKLFF
TRBJ2-2	many	TRBV5-1	14	TRBD1	TGCGCCAGCAGCAGGGGGCCGTCCCCCGGGGAGCTGTTTTTT	CASSRGPSPGELFF
TRBJ2-1	NA	TRBV20-1	15	NA	TGCAGTGCTAGAGCGCCCCCCCGGACACACGTTATGCAGTTCTTC	CSARAPPRTHVMQFF
TRBJ2-3	NA	TRBV6-5	13	NA	TGTGCCAGCAGTTGGGGTAGCACAGATACGCAGTATTTT	CASSWGSTDTQYF
TRBJ2-1	many	TRBV5-1	16	NA	TGCGCCAGCAGCTTGTTCGGGCCCAGCTCCTACAATGAGCAGTTCTTC	CASSLFGPSSYNEQFF
TRBJ2-2	few	TRBV20-1	13	TRBD1	TGCAGTGCTAATCGACAGGGCACCGGGGAGCTGTTTTTT	CSANRQGTGELFF
TRBJ1-2	many	TRBV12-3/TRBV12-4	15	TRBD1	TGTGCCAGCAGCCCGGAGAGAGGGGGCATCTATGGCTACACCTTC	CASSPERGGIYGYTF
TRBJ2-2	many	TRBV19	15	TRBD1	TGTGCCAGTAATAACAGGGGGCGCGTCATCGGGGAGCTGTTTTTT	CASNNRGRVIGELFF
TRBJ2-1	NA	TRBV24-1	19	NA	TGTGCCACCAGTGATGTAGCCCCCATCTCAAGCTGCTCCTACAATGAGCAGTTCTTC	CATSDVAPISSCSYNEQFF
TRBJ2-3	NA	TRBV29-1	13	TRBD1	TGCAGCGCTAAGACAGGGGCCACAGATACGCAGTATTTT	CSAKTGATDTQYF
TRBJ1-2	few	TRBV19	12	NA	TGTGCCAGTAGTATTGAGGGACGAGGCTACACCTTC	CASSIEGRGYTF
TRBJ2-7	many	TRBV20-1	14	TRBD2	TGCAGTGCCGAACGAGCGGGAGAGGGGTACGAGCAGTACTTC	CSAERAGEGYEQYF
TRBJ1-1	many	TRBV7-6	15	TRBD1	TGTGCCAGCAGCTTAAGGGACAGCATGAACACTGAAGCTTTCTTT	CASSLRDSMNTEAFF
TRBJ2-3	many	TRBV6-2/TRBV6-3	16	TRBD1	TGTGCCAGCAGCCTACCTGGACAGGGAGTAACAGATACGCAGTATTTT	CASSLPGQGVTDTQYF
TRBJ1-1	many	TRBV7-9	11	NA	TGTGCCAGCAGCTTGCAAGGTGAAGCTTTCTTT	CASSLQGEAFF
TRBJ2-1	NA	TRBV5-1	14	NA	TGCGCCAGCAGCCCCCCAACAGCGTACAATGAGCAGTTCTTC	CASSPPTAYNEQFF
TRBJ1-4	many	TRBV28	14	NA	TGTGCCAGCAGTTACTACCCTCGACTAGGAAAACTGTTTTTT	CASSYYPRLGKLFF
TRBJ2-3	many	TRBV5-1	19	TRBD2	TGCGCCAGCAGCTTCCCCGGGACTAGCGGGAGGGCCTGGGTAAATACGCAGTATTTT	CASSFPGTSGRAWVNTQYF
TRBJ1-1	many	TRBV29-1	13	NA	TGCAGCGTTACGGGGCGGATGAACACTGAAGCTTTCTTT	CSVTGRMNTEAFF
TRBJ2-3	many	TRBV4-1	15	NA	TGCGCCAGCGGTCGGGACTTATCTAGCACAGATACGCAGTATTTT	CASGRDLSSTDTQYF
TRBJ1-1	medium-sized	TRBV7-9	16	TRBD1	TGTGCCAGCAGCTTCTTGTTGGGACAGAGTAACACTGAAGCTTTCTTT	CASSFLLGQSNTEAFF
TRBJ2-3	many	TRBV5-1	14	NA	TGCGCCAGCAGCTCTTCGGGGGTAACAGATACGCAGTATTTT	CASSSSGVTDTQYF
TRBJ2-7	few	TRBV7-2	13	NA	TGTGCCAGCAGCTTAGTTAGCTTCCACGAGCAGTACTTC	CASSLVSFHEQYF
TRBJ1-2	many	TRBV19	14	NA	TGTGCCAGTAGGAAGACAGTTTCTAACTATGGCTACACCTTC	CASRKTVSNYGYTF
TRBJ2-7	many	TRBV13	13	NA	TGTGCCAGCAGCTTAGGCAGGACCTACGAGCAGTACTTC	CASSLGRTYEQYF
TRBJ2-5	NA	TRBV3-1	16	NA	TGTGCCAGCAGCCCCTGGGGTGGGGGCGCCGTAGAGACCCAGTACTTC	CASSPWGGGAVETQYF
TRBJ2-3	many	TRBV20-1	13	NA	TGCAGTGCAACGAACCCGGATACAGATACGCAGTATTTT	CSATNPDTDTQYF
TRBJ2-2	many	TRBV28	15	NA	TGTGCCAGCAGTTTATTGGGGACGTACACCGGGGAGCTGTTTTTT	CASSLLGTYTGELFF
TRBJ1-5	many	TRBV3-1	16	NA	TGTGCCAGCAGCCAAGCTTATGGCAATGGCAATCAGCCCCAGCATTTT	CASSQAYGNGNQPQHF
TRBJ2-3	medium-sized	TRBV12-3/TRBV12-4	16	TRBD2	TGTGCCAGCAGTGGCCCCGGGACTAGCGGCACAGATACGCAGTATTTT	CASSGPGTSGTDTQYF
TRBJ1-5	NA	TRBV12-3/TRBV12-4	15	NA	TGTGCCAGCAGCGGGGGCAAGGGGCGCAATCAGCCCCAGCATTTT	CASSGGKGRNQPQHF
TRBJ2-2	many	TRBV10-3	15	NA	TGTGCCATCAGTGACACAGCTACTAACACCGGGGAGCTGTTTTTT	CAISDTATNTGELFF
TRBJ2-1	many	TRBV29-1	16	NA	TGCAGCGTTGAAGGCAGCGGGCGAAGCTCCTACAATGAGCAGTTCTTC	CSVEGSGRSSYNEQFF
TRBJ1-6	many	TRBV6-1	14	NA	TGTGCCAGCAGCAGACAGGTCGGGAGTTCACCCCTCCACTTT	CASSRQVGSSPLHF
TRBJ2-7	few	TRBV20-1	13	TRBD2	TGCAGTGCTAGAGAGTCGAGTAGCGGGAGTAGTTTCTTC	CSARESSSGSSFF
TRBJ2-3	many	TRBV12-3/TRBV12-4	19	TRBD2	TGTGCCAGCAGGCACTACCCGGGACTAGCGGGGGGTAGCACAGATACGCAGTATTTT	CASRHYPGLAGGSTDTQYF
TRBJ2-2	many	TRBV24-1	17	NA	TGTGCCACCAGTCCGATTTACCGGGACACTTTCACCGGGGAGCTGTTTTTT	CATSPIYRDTFTGELFF
TRBJ2-7	many	TRBV6-1	13	TRBD1	TGTGCCACTCTGGGACAGGCGGACTACGAGCAGTACTTC	CATLGQADYEQYF
TRBJ2-7	many	TRBV16	15	NA	TGTGCCAGCAGCCAATCTTCACGTTTTGGGGACGAGCAGTACTTC	CASSQSSRFGDEQYF
TRBJ2-7	many	TRBV2	14	TRBD2	TGTGCCAGCAGTGAAGCTAGCGGGAGGGTCGAGCAGTACTTC	CASSEASGRVEQYF
TRBJ2-2	few	TRBV9	16	NA	TGTGCCAGCAGCGTAGGGCTAACAAGAGGCACCGGGGAGCTGTTTTTT	CASSVGLTRGTGELFF
TRBJ2-5	many	TRBV7-2	13	NA	TGTGCCAGCAGCCGGGCGGTACAAGAGACCCAGTACTTC	CASSRAVQETQYF
TRBJ2-2	many	TRBV14	17	TRBD2	TGTGCCAGCAGCCAAGTTCGGGGACTAGCGAACCCTGGGGAGCTGTTTTTT	CASSQVRGLANPGELFF
TRBJ2-1	NA	TRBV12-3/TRBV12-4	16	NA	TGTGCCAGCAGTTTATTGGTGTCAGGGGTTTACAATGAGCAGTTCTTC	CASSLLVSGVYNEQFF
TRBJ2-1	few	TRBV29-1	14	TRBD2	TGCAGCGTTGGACTAGCGGGAGTCATGGACGAGCAGTTCTTC	CSVGLAGVMDEQFF
TRBJ2-1	many	TRBV5-1	13	NA	TGCGCCAGCAGCTTGCTCCAATACAATGAGCAGTTCTTC	CASSLLQYNEQFF
TRBJ1-4	many	TRBV4-1	15	TRBD1	TGCGCCAGCAGCCAAGATGGGACAGGTGGCGAAAAACTGTTTTTT	CASSQDGTGGEKLFF
TRBJ1-4	many	TRBV20-1	13	NA	TGCAGTGCTAGAGGCCATCGGGGTGAAAAACTGTTTTTT	CSARGHRGEKLFF
TRBJ1-2	few	TRBV28	15	NA	TGTGCCAGCAGTTTATCGGGGCCGGCCGGCTATGGCTACACCTTC	CASSLSGPAGYGYTF
TRBJ2-5	NA	TRBV6-1	13	TRBD1	TGTGCCAGCGGAAGACAGGGGCGAGAGACCCAGTACTTC	CASGRQGRETQYF